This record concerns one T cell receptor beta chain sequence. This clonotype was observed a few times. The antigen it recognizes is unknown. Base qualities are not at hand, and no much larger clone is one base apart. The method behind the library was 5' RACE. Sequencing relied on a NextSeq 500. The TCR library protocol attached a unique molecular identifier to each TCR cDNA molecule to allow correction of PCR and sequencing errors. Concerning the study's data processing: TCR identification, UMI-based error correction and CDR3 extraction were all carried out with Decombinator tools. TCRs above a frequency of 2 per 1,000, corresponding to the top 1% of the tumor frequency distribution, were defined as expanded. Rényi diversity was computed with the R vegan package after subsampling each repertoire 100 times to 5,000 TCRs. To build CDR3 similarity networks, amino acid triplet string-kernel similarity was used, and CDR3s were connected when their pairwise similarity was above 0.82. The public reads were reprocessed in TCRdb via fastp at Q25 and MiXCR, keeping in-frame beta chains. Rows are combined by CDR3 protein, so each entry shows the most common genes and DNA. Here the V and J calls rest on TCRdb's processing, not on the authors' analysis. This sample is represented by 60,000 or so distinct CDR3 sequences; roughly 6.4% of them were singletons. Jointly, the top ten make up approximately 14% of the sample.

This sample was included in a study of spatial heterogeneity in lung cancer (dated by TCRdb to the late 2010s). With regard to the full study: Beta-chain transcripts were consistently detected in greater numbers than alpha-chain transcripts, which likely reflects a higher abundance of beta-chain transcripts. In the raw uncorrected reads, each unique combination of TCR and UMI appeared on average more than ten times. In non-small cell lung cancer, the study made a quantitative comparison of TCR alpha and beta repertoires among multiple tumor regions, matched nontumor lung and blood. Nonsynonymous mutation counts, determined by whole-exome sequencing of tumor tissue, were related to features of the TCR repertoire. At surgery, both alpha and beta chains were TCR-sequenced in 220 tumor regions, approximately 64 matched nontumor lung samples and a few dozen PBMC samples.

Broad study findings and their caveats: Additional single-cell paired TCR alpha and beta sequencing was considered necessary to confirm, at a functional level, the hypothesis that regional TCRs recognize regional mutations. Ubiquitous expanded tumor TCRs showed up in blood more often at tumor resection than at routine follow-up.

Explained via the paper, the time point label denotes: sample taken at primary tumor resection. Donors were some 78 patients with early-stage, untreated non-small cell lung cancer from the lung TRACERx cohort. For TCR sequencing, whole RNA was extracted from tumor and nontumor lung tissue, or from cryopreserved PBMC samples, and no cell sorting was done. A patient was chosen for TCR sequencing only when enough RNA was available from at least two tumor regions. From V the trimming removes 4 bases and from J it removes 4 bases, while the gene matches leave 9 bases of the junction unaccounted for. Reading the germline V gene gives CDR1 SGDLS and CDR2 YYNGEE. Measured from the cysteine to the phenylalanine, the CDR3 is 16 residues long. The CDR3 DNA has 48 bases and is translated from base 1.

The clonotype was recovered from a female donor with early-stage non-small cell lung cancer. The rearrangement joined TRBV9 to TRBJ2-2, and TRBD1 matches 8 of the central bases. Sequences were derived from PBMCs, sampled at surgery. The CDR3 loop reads CASSLRGQGGTGELFF. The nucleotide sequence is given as TGTGCCAGCAGCTTACGCGGACAGGGAGGCACCGGGGAGCTGTTTTTT.